The 7 T cell receptor beta chains in this list originate from one sample, sequenced in a study of vaccination and CD4 T cells after COVID-19. Cultured CD4+ T cells had their DNA profiled by the Oncomine TCR Beta short-read assay. TCRdb ran MiXCR on the PCR reads and lists one entry per CDR3 protein. This sample has about 25,000 distinct CDR3 sequences, with over 60% found just once. No antigen is known for these receptors. The treatment is: roughly ten-day PBMC culture with coronavirus spike peptide pools or control peptides (ViraFEST assay). The source was CD4+ T cells from blood, cultured in vitro, collected after SARS-CoV-2 vaccination. All receptors come from a human donor who received a COVID-19 vaccine.

The CDR3 reads CASSKGWSGYEQYF. CDR3 DNA sequence: TGTGCCAGCAGCAAAGGGTGGTCGGGGTACGAGCAGTACTTC. The chain links TRBV21-1 to TRBJ2-7. TRBV21-1 represents a pseudogene. There are 14 residues in the CDR3.

The genes are TRBV10-1 and TRBJ1-2, with 7 nucleotides matching TRBD1. The CDR3 covers 16 residues. V lost 6 bases to trimming and J lost 5 bases; unmatched junction nucleotides: 15. In germline, CDR1 is WNHNN, CDR2 SYGVQD (reference sequence). CDR3 sequence (DNA): TGCGCCAGCAGGGGGACAGATCTTCGTGATTATTATGGCTACACCTTC. As protein: CASRGTDLRDYYGYTF.

J is TRBJ1-1 and V is TRBV30; no definite D call. This CDR3 is built from 12 residues. Germline V gene lookup returns CDR1 GTSNPN and CDR2 SVGIG (reference sequence). The V and J ends lost 4 bases and 4 bases respectively, with 10 bases between them. CDR3 loop: CAWTGWGTEAFF. The CDR3 bases are TGTGCCTGGACGGGGTGGGGCACTGAAGCTTTCTTT.

The chain employs TRBV2 and TRBJ1-5; 9 bases are shared with TRBD1. Looked up from germline, CDR1 is SNHLY and CDR2 is FYNNEI. V shed 5 bases and J 0 bases; nucleotides not matched to a gene: 8. The CDR3 runs to 17 residues. CDR3 loop: CASSTSGTGYSNQPQHF. CDR3 coding DNA: TGTGCCAGCAGTACCTCCGGGACAGGGTATAGCAATCAGCCCCAGCATTTT.

The chain is built from TRBV6-1 and TRBJ2-3; 7 bases agree with TRBD2. V shed 4 bases, J shed 10 bases, and the junction held 5 bases outside the gene matches. Germline CDR1 MNHNS, CDR2 SASEGT. CDR3 length: 12 amino acids. In nucleotides, the CDR3 is TGTGCCAGCAGTGGGCCAGGGAGGGCGCAGTATTTT. Protein product: CASSGPGRAQYF.

This clonotype has a handful of counts. The CDR3 loop reads CSAKNIDRGGNQPQHF. Here the CDR3 DNA reads TGCAGTGCTAAAAACATCGACAGGGGTGGCAATCAGCCCCAGCATTTT. V usage is TRBV20-1 and J usage is TRBJ1-5, with TRBD1 identical over 8 bases. Germline CDR1 reads DFQATT; CDR2 reads SNEGSKA (reference sequence). The CDR3 is made up of 16 amino acids. J lost 2 bases, V lost 4 bases, and 10 bases had no gene match.

This chain connects TRBV7-6 to TRBJ1-5; 8 bases agree with TRBD1. The CDR3 loop spans 18 amino acids. The V and J ends lost 0 bases and 1 base, in that order; junction bases with no gene match: 8. Per germline, CDR1 SGHVS and CDR2 FNYEAQ. This chain's CDR3 is CASSLAQSGGISNQPQHF. The DNA of the CDR3 is TGTGCCAGCAGCTTAGCGCAGTCAGGGGGCATAAGCAATCAGCCCCAGCATTTT.